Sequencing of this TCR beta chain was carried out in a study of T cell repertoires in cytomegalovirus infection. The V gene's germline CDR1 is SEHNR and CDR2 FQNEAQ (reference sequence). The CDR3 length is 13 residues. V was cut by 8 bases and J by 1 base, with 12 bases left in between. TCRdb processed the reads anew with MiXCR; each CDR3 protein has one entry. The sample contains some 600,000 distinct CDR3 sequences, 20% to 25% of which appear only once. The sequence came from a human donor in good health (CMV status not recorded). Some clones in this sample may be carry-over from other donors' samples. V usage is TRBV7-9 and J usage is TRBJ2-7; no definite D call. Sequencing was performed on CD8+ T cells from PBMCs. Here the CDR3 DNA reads TGTGCCAGCGGAATAGTGGGGTCCTACGAGCAGTACTTC. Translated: CASGIVGSYEQYF.